These T cell receptor beta chains were read from a single sample in a study of control samples from healthy donors and cancer patients. The method was immunoSEQ multiplex PCR; TCRdb's version includes in-frame clones alone and lacks a portion of them. The sample lists 350,000 to 450,000 clones; 80% to 95% were seen once. What was sequenced was PBMCs. The receptors stem from a man aged 35-49 years with head and neck cancer. The CDR3 runs from the conserved cysteine through the conserved F or W. Fields, in order: V gene, J gene, CDR3 protein.

V: TRBV18
J: TRBJ2-7
CDR3: CASSPGDWYEQYF

V: TRBV6-5
J: TRBJ2-7
CDR3: CASRDRGESYEQYF

V: TRBV28
J: TRBJ2-1
CDR3: CASTSGRGYRNEQFF

V: TRBV29-1
J: TRBJ2-7
CDR3: CGYRDRAYEQYF

V: TRBV29-1
J: TRBJ2-1
CDR3: CSVVRRDLNRSPYNEQFF

V: TRBV5-1
J: TRBJ1-1
CDR3: CASSLGDFNTEAFF

V: TRBV7-9
J: TRBJ2-5
CDR3: CASSLPVRGETQYF

V: TRBV7-9
J: TRBJ2-7
CDR3: CASSQPNQGVLSYEQYF

V: TRBV6-4
J: TRBJ1-2
CDR3: CASSRGGNYGYTF

V: TRBV20-1
J: TRBJ2-1
CDR3: CSARGGWEQFF

V: TRBV6-5
J: TRBJ1-2
CDR3: CATRDRGRYGYTF

V: TRBV29-1
J: TRBJ2-5
CDR3: CSVGSAGDRETQYF

V: TRBV7-9
J: TRBJ1-1
CDR3: CASSLGQWDTEAFF

V: TRBV28
J: TRBJ2-7
CDR3: CASSPGGYEQYF

V: TRBV28
J: TRBJ1-1
CDR3: CASSLFRENTEAFF

V: TRBV2
J: TRBJ2-5
CDR3: CASATSGGTRETQYF

V: TRBV6-4
J: TRBJ1-5
CDR3: CASSLEGDQPQHF

V: TRBV14
J: TRBJ2-7
CDR3: CASSHNARDPYEQYF

V: TRBV27
J: TRBJ2-1
CDR3: CASSKIGNEQFF

V: TRBV24-1
J: TRBJ2-5
CDR3: CATSEDLQVYTQYF

V: TRBV7-8
J: TRBJ2-1
CDR3: CASSSDRGPYNEQFF

V: TRBV24-1
J: TRBJ2-1
CDR3: CATSDRDGRRNEQFF

V: TRBV7-2
J: TRBJ2-1
CDR3: CASSLGQGVGEQFF

V: TRBV6-5
J: TRBJ1-4
CDR3: CASSYSAGAGEKLFF

V: TRBV9
J: TRBJ1-6
CDR3: CASSVAGDVDSPLHF

V: TRBV6-1
J: TRBJ2-1
CDR3: CASSERRAGGEQFF

V: TRBV20-1
J: TRBJ1-1
CDR3: CSARSLPEAFF

V: TRBV5-6
J: TRBJ1-4
CDR3: CASSSMRGTANEKLFF

V: TRBV5-1
J: TRBJ2-1
CDR3: CASSLTGDYNEQFF

V: TRBV12-3/TRBV12-4
J: TRBJ2-1
CDR3: CALAQSSYNEQFF

V: TRBV27
J: TRBJ2-1
CDR3: CASSTRGVPLSNNEQFF

V: TRBV5-1
J: TRBJ2-7
CDR3: CASSLGLAGRGYEQYF

V: TRBV9
J: TRBJ2-1
CDR3: CASSVGGQGNEQFF

V: TRBV19
J: TRBJ1-2
CDR3: CASRPRQSLYYGYTF

V: TRBV6-5
J: TRBJ2-7
CDR3: CASSPTWSTYEQYF

V: TRBV27
J: TRBJ1-1
CDR3: CASSFRANTEAFF

V: TRBV5-1
J: TRBJ1-1
CDR3: CASSFLDRNTEAFF

V: TRBV10-3
J: TRBJ1-5
CDR3: CAISVGTGLNQPQHF

V: TRBV7-9
J: TRBJ2-5
CDR3: CASSPDATRETQYF

V: TRBV28
J: TRBJ1-1
CDR3: CASSLNRVNTEAFF

V: TRBV19
J: TRBJ1-5
CDR3: CASTPDRPSSAPQHF

V: TRBV6-1
J: TRBJ2-1
CDR3: CASSEEDGYGAYNEQFF

V: TRBV7-9
J: TRBJ2-5
CDR3: CASSRIGETQYF

V: TRBV5-1
J: TRBJ2-2
CDR3: CASSGLAGDANTGELFF

V: TRBV19
J: TRBJ2-7
CDR3: CASSIVGSSYEQYF

V: TRBV10-1
J: TRBJ2-1
CDR3: CASSELQGATWEQFF

V: TRBV4-3
J: TRBJ1-6
CDR3: CASSQDSQGVYNSPLHF

V: TRBV4-1
J: TRBJ2-6
CDR3: CASSHPGRPGANVLTF

V: TRBV19
J: TRBJ2-4
CDR3: CASSIQGVQKNIQYF

V: TRBV4-1
J: TRBJ2-1
CDR3: CASSQERTVSYNEQFF

V: TRBV5-1
J: TRBJ2-3
CDR3: CASSLWTGRTDTQYF